The 8 T cell receptor beta chains below were found in one sample sequenced in a study of cytomegalovirus exposure and HLA in healthy donors (dated by TCRdb to about 2017). The library was made by the immunoSEQ multiplex PCR assay. The multiplex PCR relied on a mix of 60 forward primers for TCR Vbeta segments and 13 reverse primers for TCR Jbeta segments. The immuneACCESS repertoire file appears here via TCRdb, limited to in-frame rearrangements. These files lack a portion of the clones; in checked studies, under half of the deficit traces to unresolved V genes, and the cause of the others is not known. This sample gives about 130,000 clones in total; around three quarters of them show up just once. The ten most abundant clones make up 4.8% of the sample. Material for sequencing was PBMCs. Receptors originate from a man aged 25-45 years in good health.

The chain combines TRBV14 with TRBJ2-4, with 10 nucleotides matching TRBD1. Germline trimming cut 3 bases from V and 9 bases from J; bases unmatched to any gene: 8. Looked up from germline, CDR1 is SGHDN and CDR2 is FVKESK. The CDR3 is 15 residues long. This CDR3 reads CASSQIGQGGGIQYF. DNA for the CDR3: TGTGCCAGCAGCCAGATCGGACAGGGGGGTGGCATTCAGTACTTC.

Details on this clone: Distinct nucleotide sequences in the sample also encode this CDR3. The V call is TRBV6-6, the J call TRBJ2-5, with 7 nucleotides matching TRBD1. Germline assignment: CDR1 MNHNY and CDR2 SVGAGI (reference sequence). The CDR3 length is 14 residues. After removal of 5 bases from V and 3 bases from J, the junction contained 6 bases not matched to a gene. The CDR3 region has the DNA TGTGCCAGCAGTGGAGCCGGGACAGAAGAGACCCAGTACTTC. It encodes CASSGAGTEETQYF.

This CDR3 is CASKGARPTHTEAFF. The CDR3 coding sequence is TGTGCCAGTAAGGGGGCCAGACCGACACACACTGAAGCTTTCTTT. The chain employs TRBV19 and TRBJ1-1, with 7 bases lining up with TRBD1. There are 15 residues in the CDR3. Germline V CDR1 and CDR2: LNHDA, SQIVND (reference sequence). The ends lost 7 bases at V and 3 bases at J; junction bases unmatched: 11.

DNA of the CDR3: TGTGCCACCCTCGAGTCTTTAGCCAAAAACATTCAGTACTTC. Its protein is CATLESLAKNIQYF. This chain joins TRBV27 and TRBJ2-4; no definite D call. Germline V gene lookup returns CDR1 MNHEY and CDR2 SMNVEV (reference sequence). The CDR3 has 14 residues. V was trimmed by 10 bases and J by 0 bases, leaving 13 bases between them.

With respect to this clone: Other DNA sequences in the sample encode the same CDR3. The V gene is TRBV30, the J gene TRBJ1-1, with 8 bases identical to TRBD1. Trimming removed 5 bases from V and 2 bases from J; junction bases left unmatched: 1. Germline V lookup: CDR1 GTSNPN, CDR2 SVGIG (reference sequence). The CDR3 totals 12 residues. Here the CDR3 DNA reads TGTGCCTGGGACAGGGGCAACACTGAAGCTTTCTTT. Protein: CAWDRGNTEAFF.

The table lists this clone with a count of one. The J gene is TRBJ1-1, the V gene TRBV7-9; D unresolved. The V and J ends lost 2 bases and 2 bases respectively, with 9 bases between them. The CDR3 has 14 residues. Germline CDR1 is SEHNR and CDR2 is FQNEAQ (reference sequence). The CDR3 sequence is CASSLLSGNTEAFF. For the CDR3, the DNA is TGTGCCAGCAGCTTATTATCTGGCAACACTGAAGCTTTCTTT.

This rearrangement joins TRBV5-1 to TRBJ1-2; maybe TRBD1 (5 bases). This CDR3 spans 14 amino acids. CDR1 is SGHRS and CDR2 is YFSETQ in the germline V gene. V dropped 4 bases and J dropped 6 bases, with 16 bases sitting between them. The CDR3 region has the DNA TGCGCCAGCAGCACCCGGGGGGACCACAATGGCTACACCTTC. It encodes CASSTRGDHNGYTF.

The chain links TRBV5-1 to TRBJ1-2; TRBD1 might be the D (5 bases). CDR1 is SGHRS, CDR2 YFSETQ, per germline. The V gene lost 0 bases and the J gene lost 8 bases, with 20 bases spanning the gap. The CDR3 totals 16 residues. The chain's CDR3 is CASSLGLDSQMGGYTF. CDR3 bases: TGCGCCAGCAGCTTGGGCCTTGACAGCCAAATGGGGGGCTACACCTTC.